This TCR beta chain was identified in a study of sequential checkpoint blockade in melanoma (dated by TCRdb to between 2019 and 2020). About the full investigation: In a 1:1 randomization, patients received either first-line nivolumab then ipilimumab (arm A) or ipilimumab then nivolumab (arm B). Both trial sequences were followed by maintenance nivolumab.

Remarks on this clone: The clone's antigen remains unknown. No clone much larger than this one lies a single base away; base qualities are absent.

Results and caveats for the whole study, not just this receptor: Larger, independent patient cohorts are needed to validate the response-prediction model that combines TCR metrics and mutation burden.

The CDR3 measures 15 amino acids from cysteine to phenylalanine. The entry retains the CDR3 DNA only, 45 bases that are in frame from base 1. V is cut by 3 bases and J by 5 bases, and the space between the germline ends is 16 bases. In the germline V gene, CDR1 corresponds to MGHDK and CDR2 to SYGVNS. TCRbeta CDR3 regions were immunosequenced from genomic DNA with the immunoSEQ Assay. Prior to high-throughput sequencing, genomic DNA was amplified by bias-controlled multiplex PCR. Regarding the original processing steps: To quantify the absolute abundance of each unique TCRbeta CDR3 region, the sequences were collapsed and filtered. Clonality, defined as 1 minus Pielou's evenness, was calculated using only productive rearrangements. Clones with significantly greater frequencies in on-treatment versus baseline samples were identified using a previously published method. Here the immuneACCESS table is served through TCRdb, limited to in-frame sequences with V and J called. Missing clones are a known gap in these copies; in checked studies unresolved V genes cover under half, and the rest lacks a known reason. The D gene and trimming were derived from the DNA, and the V and J assignments and clone size from that table. Here the sample has about 19,000 clones; around four fifths occur a single time. Around 34% of the sample is taken by the ten largest.

The sample's treatment or condition label is to be understood as: randomized to nivolumab then ipilimumab (arm A) or the reverse (arm B). No trial patient had received prior DNA-damaging chemotherapy. On a FACS Aria II flow cytometer, live CD3+CD8+ cells that were negative for CD19 and CD56 were sorted from thawed PBMCs. Samples came from patients with melanoma in CheckMate 064, a randomized, open-label phase II trial of sequential checkpoint blockade. Leukapheresis was used to collect peripheral blood mononuclear cells, which were then purified with Ficoll-Paque and frozen in human serum with roughly 10% DMSO. Immediately after sorting, the purity of sorted blood CD3+CD8+ cells was verified to be >98%, after which DNA was extracted.

The clonotype originates from a human donor with melanoma. The rearrangement combines TRBV25-1 with TRBJ1-1; TRBD1 could be the D gene, as 6 bases match. Here the sequenced sample was CD8+ T cells sorted from blood (inferred from file names), taken from a patient given nivolumab and ipilimumab in sequence. The sequenced DNA: TGTGCCAGCAGTGAGCCCTTACAGGGTGAGACTGAAGCTTTCTTT. This is translated as CASSEPLQGETEAFF.